This T cell receptor (beta chain) was profiled in a study of blood T cell repertoires in COVID-19. The CDR3 extends over 14 amino acids. CDR1 LNHDA and CDR2 SQIVND come from the germline V gene (reference sequence). Deletions cut 4 bases from V and 4 bases from J, with 12 bases between. Method: immunoSEQ multiplex PCR; TCRdb's copy keeps in-frame clones and lacks some. The repertoire holds about 160,000 clones, 90% to 95% seen once, with about 5% in the top ten. The TCR originated in a woman aged 45-59 years with acute or convalescent COVID-19. The V call is TRBV19, the J call TRBJ2-3; no clear D. Source material: peripheral blood. The CDR3 here is CASSTPKASDTQYF. The CDR3 nucleotides read TGTGCCAGTAGTACTCCTAAAGCGTCAGATACGCAGTATTTT.